Listed below are T cell receptor beta chains from one sample, sequenced in a study of blood T cells in healthy people across ages. TCRdb reprocessed the 5' RACE reads with MiXCR, giving one entry per CDR3 protein. The sample has roughly 930,000 distinct CDR3 sequences; 48% are singletons. The specimen was blood. All receptors come from a man in his thirties or forties in good health. The CDR3 runs from the conserved cysteine through the conserved F or W. Fields, in order: clone size, V gene, D gene, J gene, CDR3 protein, CDR3 DNA. A D gene is named only where the DNA matches it firmly. Not every row has a clone size; where given, it reads once, few, many or a size class.

.	TRBV29-1	.	TRBJ2-7	CSVVGRGFYEQYF	TGCAGCGTTGTGGGGAGGGGGTTCTACGAGCAGTACTTC
.	TRBV7-3	.	TRBJ2-7	CASGLSQGPSYEQYF	TGTGCCAGCGGCTTAAGCCAGGGGCCCTCCTACGAGCAGTACTTC
.	TRBV29-1	.	TRBJ1-2	CSVDRGPYGYTF	TGCAGCGTTGACCGGGGGCCCTATGGCTACACCTTC
.	TRBV28	.	TRBJ2-1	CASSTLLVGVFPSSYNEQFF	TGTGCCAGCAGTACCCTACTTGTGGGAGTTTTCCCAAGCTCCTACAATGAGCAGTTCTTC
.	TRBV5-1	TRBD1	TRBJ2-5	CASSYGQGQETQYF	TGCGCCAGCAGCTACGGACAGGGCCAAGAGACCCAGTACTTC
few	TRBV7-8	TRBD1	TRBJ2-3	CASSWMTGTQYF	TGTGCCAGCAGCTGGATGACAGGGACGCAGTATTTT
few	TRBV6-1	.	TRBJ2-4	CASTTGSLAKNIQYF	TGTGCCAGCACAACAGGCAGCCTTGCCAAAAACATTCAGTACTTC
.	TRBV4-1	.	TRBJ2-3	CASSQDTRDTDTQYF	TGCGCCAGCAGCCAAGATACTAGGGACACAGATACGCAGTATTTT
.	TRBV29-1	.	TRBJ2-3	CSVGPQGFTDTQYF	TGCAGCGTAGGCCCGCAGGGCTTCACAGATACGCAGTATTTT
once	TRBV4-3	.	TRBJ2-5	CASSPGPRDEQYF	TGCGCCAGCAGCCCCGGACCCCGAGATGAGCAGTACTTC
.	TRBV7-3	.	TRBJ2-3	CASSQNGIGTDTQYF	TGTGCCAGCAGCCAAAATGGAATTGGGACAGATACGCAGTATTTT
few	TRBV6-6	TRBD1	TRBJ2-7	CASSYSTQGAGEQYF	TGTGCCAGCAGCTACAGTACACAGGGGGCTGGCGAGCAGTACTTC
few	TRBV27	TRBD2	TRBJ2-7	CASSATSGSFEQYF	TGTGCCAGCAGCGCGACTAGCGGGAGTTTCGAGCAGTACTTC
few	TRBV9	TRBD1	TRBJ2-1	CASSEGDRGYNEQFF	TGTGCCAGCAGCGAGGGGGACAGGGGATACAATGAGCAGTTCTTC
.	TRBV10-3	TRBD2	TRBJ2-1	CAISDGLAANEQFF	TGTGCCATCAGTGACGGACTAGCGGCCAATGAGCAGTTCTTC
.	TRBV2	.	TRBJ2-3	CASRLERMQYF	TGTGCCAGCCGACTTGAACGGATGCAGTATTTT
.	TRBV5-1	.	TRBJ1-2	CASSLEGDNYGYTF	TGCGCCAGCAGCTTGGAGGGGGACAACTATGGCTACACCTTC
.	TRBV4-1	.	TRBJ2-2	CACRGSGELFF	TGCGCCTGCAGGGGTAGCGGGGAGCTGTTTTTT
.	TRBV27	.	TRBJ1-1	CASTMGGAGDFEAFF	TGTGCCAGCACCATGGGAGGGGCAGGGGACTTTGAAGCTTTCTTT
few	TRBV4-2	.	TRBJ1-1	CASSQTWVDTEAFF	TGTGCCAGCAGCCAAACTTGGGTGGACACTGAAGCTTTCTTT
.	TRBV28	TRBD1	TRBJ1-2	CATTYRGLGYGYTF	TGTGCCACCACTTACAGGGGCTTGGGCTATGGCTACACCTTC
.	TRBV7-3	TRBD2	TRBJ2-3	CVSSLGEASGVLSTDTQYF	TGTGTCAGCAGCTTAGGGGAGGCTAGCGGTGTGTTGAGCACAGATACGCAGTATTTT
.	TRBV27	.	TRBJ2-1	CASSLSRGYEQFF	TGTGCCAGCAGTTTGAGCAGGGGCTACGAGCAGTTCTTC
few	TRBV6-5	.	TRBJ1-2	CASSYGPKFGYTF	TGTGCCAGCAGTTACGGGCCCAAATTTGGGTACACCTTC
.	TRBV10-1	.	TRBJ2-1	CASSESLSHEQFF	TGCGCCAGCAGTGAGTCGTTGTCTCATGAGCAGTTCTTC
.	TRBV6-5	.	TRBJ1-2	CASSQASEYTF	TGTGCCAGCAGTCAAGCGTCTGAGTACACCTTC
.	TRBV7-7	.	TRBJ2-5	CASSDNTGSGETQYF	TGTGCCAGCAGCGATAATACAGGGTCTGGGGAGACCCAGTACTTC
.	TRBV7-9	TRBD1	TRBJ1-6	CASSLGYAGGVRNSPLHF	TGTGCCAGCAGCTTAGGGTATGCAGGGGGGGTTCGGAATTCACCCCTCCACTTT
few	TRBV9	.	TRBJ2-7	CASSVEGRGPYEQYF	TGTGCCAGCAGCGTAGAAGGCAGGGGCCCCTACGAGCAGTACTTC
.	TRBV4-1	.	TRBJ1-2	CASSQGTAPNYGYTF	TGCGCCAGCAGCCAAGGGACAGCCCCTAACTATGGCTACACCTTC
few	TRBV7-2	.	TRBJ2-5	CASSRDKTQYF	TGTGCCAGCAGCCGGGATAAGACCCAGTACTTC
few	TRBV5-1	.	TRBJ2-1	CASSFAGDRVNEQFF	TGCGCCAGCAGCTTTGCCGGTGACCGAGTCAATGAGCAGTTCTTC
few	TRBV15	.	TRBJ2-7	CATRKTAEPYEQYF	TGTGCCACCAGGAAGACAGCTGAACCCTACGAGCAGTACTTC
.	TRBV4-3	TRBD1	TRBJ1-4	CASSMGTGDEKLFF	TGCGCCAGCAGCATGGGGACAGGGGATGAAAAACTGTTTTTT
.	TRBV11-2	.	TRBJ2-3	CASSVSVLDTQYF	TGTGCCAGCAGCGTCTCCGTTCTGGATACGCAGTATTTT
.	TRBV28	.	TRBJ1-2	CASSGAQNGYTF	TGTGCCAGCAGTGGCGCGCAGAATGGCTACACCTTC
few	TRBV29-1	.	TRBJ2-5	CSVERGTQETQYF	TGCAGCGTTGAGCGGGGGACACAAGAGACCCAGTACTTC
.	TRBV29-1	.	TRBJ2-7	CSVDSGPGSSYERYF	TGCAGCGTTGATTCAGGGCCGGGGAGCTCCTACGAGCGGTACTTC
.	TRBV29-1	TRBD1	TRBJ2-3	CSVQGGSTDTQYF	TGCAGCGTACAGGGGGGCAGCACAGATACGCAGTATTTT
.	TRBV7-2	.	TRBJ1-6	CASSQRWSYNSPLHF	TGTGCCAGCAGCCAGAGGTGGTCCTATAATTCACCCCTCCACTTT
few	TRBV6-2/TRBV6-3	.	TRBJ2-1	CASSYQHYNEQFF	TGTGCCAGCAGTTACCAGCACTATAACGAGCAGTTCTTC
.	TRBV10-3	.	TRBJ1-4	CAISDPAGPTNEKLFF	TGTGCCATCAGTGATCCCGCTGGACCAACTAATGAAAAACTGTTTTTT
.	TRBV28	TRBD1	TRBJ1-2	CASSLQTGGPYGYTF	TGTGCCAGCAGTTTGCAAACAGGGGGTCCTTACGGCTACACCTTC
few	TRBV20-1	TRBD1	TRBJ2-7	CSAPDRGREQYF	TGCAGTGCTCCGGACAGGGGACGCGAGCAGTACTTC
once	TRBV3-1	.	TRBJ1-6	CASSQGPQSNSPLHF	TGTGCCAGCAGCCAAGGCCCTCAGTCTAATTCACCCCTCCACTTT
few	TRBV20-1	TRBD2	TRBJ2-5	CSATRRGGYGQETQYF	TGCAGTGCTACCAGGCGGGGGGGATACGGGCAAGAGACCCAGTACTTC
few	TRBV20-1	.	TRBJ2-5	CSAVSSRRANQETQYF	TGCAGTGCGGTTTCCTCTAGGAGGGCAAACCAAGAGACCCAGTACTTC
.	TRBV5-1	.	TRBJ2-3	CASSGGAASTDTQYF	TGCGCCAGCAGTGGGGGAGCCGCTAGCACAGATACGCAGTATTTT
.	TRBV10-3	TRBD2	TRBJ2-3	CAISEGSSGGHTQYF	TGTGCCATCAGTGAGGGGTCTAGCGGGGGCCATACGCAGTATTTT
few	TRBV29-1	.	TRBJ2-7	CSVEDPTRYEQYF	TGCAGCGTTGAAGATCCGACTCGCTACGAGCAGTACTTC
once	TRBV27	.	TRBJ1-1	CASSVSGETEAFF	TGTGCCAGCAGTGTCTCCGGGGAGACTGAAGCTTTCTTT
.	TRBV4-1	.	TRBJ1-5	CAGSQSPQGHSNQPQHF	TGCGCCGGCAGCCAATCTCCGCAGGGCCATAGCAATCAGCCCCAGCATTTT
.	TRBV11-3	.	TRBJ2-1	CASSLGVIYNEQFF	TGTGCCAGCAGCTTGGGGGTTATCTACAATGAGCAGTTCTTC
.	TRBV6-5	.	TRBJ1-1	CASSPQTGTEAFF	TGTGCCAGCAGTCCCCAGACAGGCACTGAAGCTTTCTTT